These 30 T cell receptor beta chains were all obtained from the same sample, sequenced in a study of liver allograft versus peripheral blood T cells. Looking at the study overall: Intrahepatic T cell receptor repertoires from transplanted livers were compared against repertoires in recipients' peripheral blood.

TCRdb fed the reads into MiXCR, producing one record per CDR3 protein. The profile covers about 13,000 distinct CDR3 sequences, with 18% appearing a single time and 1.5% to 2.5% taken by the ten largest. These receptors originate from a human patient who had a liver transplant. Some T cells may be supplied by the graft donor.

In this sample, this clonotype is medium-sized. The V and J genes are TRBV6-1 and TRBJ1-1; D gene uncertain. With 3 bases removed from V and 2 bases from J, the gap between germline ends came to 13 bases. The CDR3 has 15 amino acids. CDR1 MNHNS and CDR2 SASEGT come from the germline V gene. The CDR3 region is CASSDGLMGNTEAFF. CDR3 coding DNA: TGTGCCAGCAGTGATGGGCTCATGGGAAACACTGAAGCTTTCTTT.

This clonotype was recorded a few times. The rearrangement links TRBV6-2 or TRBV6-3 to TRBJ1-1; D is possibly TRBD1 (5 bases). The germline CDR1 and CDR2 sequences are MNHEY and SVGEGT. The CDR3 is 15 residues long. Deletions cut 6 bases from V and 4 bases from J, with 18 bases between. CDR3 nucleotides: TGTGCCAGCAGGGCCTACAGGTCATGGGGCACTGAAGCTTTCTTT. This translates into CASRAYRSWGTEAFF.

The gene calls are TRBV20-1 and TRBJ1-5, with D perhaps matching TRBD1 (6 bases). Germline CDR1 and CDR2: DFQATT and SNEGSKA (reference sequence). V lost 6 bases and J lost 0, with 15 bases in between. This CDR3 is 15 amino acids long. The CDR3 DNA follows: TGCAGTGCCCTCGGACAGACATATAGCAATCAGCCCCAGCATTTT. It yields the protein CSALGQTYSNQPQHF.

The rearrangement joins TRBV20-1 to TRBJ1-3; 8 nucleotides align to TRBD1. V shed 5 bases and J 4 bases; nucleotides not matched to a gene: 10. The CDR3 length is 15 residues. Germline-derived CDR1 and CDR2 are DFQATT and SNEGSKA (reference sequence). The CDR3 here is CSAFMDRDLGNTIYF. The CDR3 DNA reads as TGCAGTGCTTTCATGGACAGGGACTTAGGAAACACCATATATTTT.

Points on this clonotype: With a far larger clone one base away, a read error is the likely cause. V usage is TRBV29-1 and J usage is TRBJ2-7; TRBD2 is a possible D gene (6 bases). The CDR3 is made up of 14 amino acids. V dropped 7 bases and J dropped 7 bases, with 23 bases sitting between them. The V gene's germline CDR1 is SQVTM and CDR2 ANQGSEA. This chain's CDR3 is CSGKREVDYNEQYF. The CDR3 nucleotides are TGCAGCGGAAAACGGGAAGTGGACTACAATGAGCAGTACTTC.

This clonotype is labeled medium-sized. The chain couples TRBV12-3 or TRBV12-4 to TRBJ2-1, with D possibly matching TRBD2 (5 bases). The CDR3 covers 15 residues. Trimming left V 2 bases short and J 2 bases short, with 10 bases between. CDR3 sequence: CASSLRGFPYNEQFF. The CDR3 DNA reads TGTGCCAGCAGTTTACGAGGGTTCCCCTACAATGAGCAGTTCTTC.

This clonotype was counted between two and nine times. This sequence joins TRBV20-1 and TRBJ2-1; D may be TRBD2 (5 bases). The V end lost 2 bases, the J end lost 1 base, and 9 bases lay between the germline ends. The CDR3 runs 14 residues. CDR1 DFQATT and CDR2 SNEGSKA come from the germline V gene (reference sequence). The CDR3 DNA sequence: TGCAGTGCTAGAAGGACTGGGTCCTACAATGAGCAGTTCTTC. Encoded protein: CSARRTGSYNEQFF.

This clonotype is termed medium-sized. The chain carries TRBV10-3 and TRBJ2-2, with D maybe TRBD1 (6 bases). Trimming took off 10 bases at V and 4 bases at J, with 19 bases between the two ends. The V gene's germline CDR1 is ENHRY and CDR2 SYGVKD. This CDR3 comprises 15 residues. The CDR3 here is CATLNSGQSTGELFF. CDR3 DNA sequence: TGTGCCACCCTTAATTCGGGACAAAGCACCGGGGAGCTGTTTTTT.

This rearrangement joins TRBV2 to TRBJ1-6, with a possible D match to TRBD1 (5 bases). CDR3 length equals 17 residues. The V gene lost 2 bases and the J gene lost 8 bases, with 19 bases spanning the gap. Germline V gives CDR1 SNHLY, CDR2 FYNNEI. The CDR3 loop reads CASSESGHSANYSPLHF. The CDR3 nucleotides are TGTGCCAGCAGTGAATCCGGACACTCAGCGAATTATTCACCCCTCCACTTT. Full variable domain (missing parts from reference TRBV2 and TRBJ1-6): EPEVTQTPSHQVTQMGQEVILRCVPISNHLYFYWYRQILGQKVEFLVSFYNNEISEKSEIFDDQFSVERPDGSNFTLKIRSTKLEDSAMYFCASSESGHSANYSPLHFGNGTRLTVT.

This clonotype is labeled as medium-sized. DNA for the CDR3: TGTGCCAGCAGACTACCCTCTGGAAACACCATATATTTT. This encodes CASRLPSGNTIYF. The chain combines TRBV28 with TRBJ1-3; D gene uncertain. The V gene's germline CDR1 is MDHEN and CDR2 SYDVKM. Deletions cut 6 bases from V and 0 bases from J, with 6 bases between. CDR3 length: 13 residues.

This clonotype was seen a handful of times. The CDR3 sequence is CASSPGGQGKVYGYTF. DNA of the CDR3: TGTGCCAGCAGCCCCGGGGGACAGGGGAAGGTCTATGGCTACACCTTC. The rearrangement links TRBV9 to TRBJ1-2, with 10 positions matching TRBD1. CDR1 and CDR2 (germline): SGDLS, YYNGEE. This CDR3 comprises 16 residues. V lost 4 bases, J lost 4 bases, and 10 bases stayed unmatched. The full variable domain, rest sourced from reference TRBV9 and TRBJ1-2, is DSGVTQTPKHLITATGQRVTLRCSPRSGDLSVYWYQQSLDQGLQFLIQYYNGEERAKGNILERFSAQQFPDLHSELNLSSLELGDSALYFCASSPGGQGKVYGYTFGSGTRLTVV.

This clonotype appeared a few times. The V and J genes are TRBV6-6 and TRBJ1-1; TRBD1 aligns across 8 bases. Germline V gives CDR1 MNHNY, CDR2 SVGAGI (reference sequence). V dropped 6 bases and J dropped 0; count of bases not matched to a gene: 3. This CDR3 has 14 amino acids. The CDR3 bases are TGTGCCAGCAGCTTACAGGGGGTGAACACTGAAGCTTTCTTT. This encodes CASSLQGVNTEAFF.

The V call is TRBV6-2 or TRBV6-3, the J call TRBJ2-7; D perhaps matches TRBD2 (5 bases). CDR3 length: 14 residues. V lost 4 bases, J lost 0 bases, and 10 bases lay in between. Germline V gives CDR1 MNHEY, CDR2 SVGEGT. The CDR3 DNA reads as TGTGCCAGCAGTTTCTCGGGGAGCTCCTACGAGCAGTACTTC. The encoded protein is CASSFSGSSYEQYF.

The chain combines TRBV20-1 with TRBJ1-2, with D uncertain. The CDR3 extends over 13 amino acids. CDR1 DFQATT and CDR2 SNEGSKA come from the germline V gene (reference sequence). Trimming took off 0 bases at V and 3 bases at J, with 8 bases between the two ends. Written as DNA, the CDR3 is TGCAGTGCTAGAGAGCGGGAGGACTATGGCTACACCTTC. Residues: CSAREREDYGYTF.

This clonotype is medium-sized. V and J are TRBV6-2 or TRBV6-3 and TRBJ1-5, with 8 nucleotides matching TRBD1. This CDR3 has 14 residues. Germline V lookup: CDR1 MNHEY, CDR2 SVGEGT. V lost 6 bases and J lost 5; bases outside the gene matches: 6. CDR3 in amino acids: CASRGQGGHQPQHF. CDR3 DNA: TGTGCCAGCAGAGGACAGGGCGGGCATCAGCCCCAGCATTTT.

By its share, this clonotype is medium-sized. This chain joins TRBV19 and TRBJ2-2; tentative D call: TRBD2 (6 bases). V lost 8 bases and J 3 bases, leaving 10 bases between the germline ends. The CDR3 covers 13 residues. The germline gives CDR1 LNHDA, CDR2 SQIVND (reference sequence). The CDR3 reads CASGRLDTGELFF. CDR3 coding DNA: TGTGCCAGTGGTAGACTAGACACCGGGGAGCTGTTTTTT.

The V call is TRBV24-1, the J call TRBJ2-3; D is uncertain. Trimming stripped 1 base from V and 0 bases from J, with 13 bases between. The germline V gene has CDR1 KGHDR and CDR2 SFDVKD. The CDR3 consists of 17 residues. The CDR3 sequence: CATSDFLGLDSTDTQYF. In nucleotides, the CDR3 is TGTGCCACCAGTGATTTCTTAGGGCTCGATAGCACAGATACGCAGTATTTT.

This clonotype was picked up many times. This rearrangement joins TRBV19 to TRBJ2-1; D not resolved. CDR1 is LNHDA, CDR2 SQIVND, per germline (reference sequence). The CDR3 is 15 amino acids. Deletions cut 4 bases from V and 0 bases from J, with 10 bases between. CDR3: CASSNAWSSYNEQFF. CDR3 sequence (DNA): TGTGCCAGTAGTAATGCGTGGAGCTCCTACAATGAGCAGTTCTTC.

In its sample, this clonotype is medium-sized. This sequence joins TRBV28 and TRBJ1-4; no clear D gene. Germline V gives CDR1 MDHEN, CDR2 SYDVKM. The CDR3 length is 15 residues. Trimming removed 3 bases at V and 7 bases at J, with 15 bases between. The CDR3 here is CASSLSLGFGEKLFF. The CDR3 region has the DNA TGTGCCAGCAGTTTGAGTTTAGGGTTTGGTGAAAAACTGTTTTTT.

This clonotype has ten or more counts. The chain uses TRBV28 and TRBJ2-7; 8 bases fit TRBD1. Germline CDR1 is MDHEN and CDR2 is SYDVKM. With V trimmed by 5 bases and J by 4 bases, 10 bases remained unmatched. CDR3 size: 15 residues. The CDR3 region has the DNA TGTGCCAGCAGTCCCGATAGGACAGGGAAGTACGAGCAGTACTTC. Translating gives CASSPDRTGKYEQYF. The variable domain in full, with the rest retrieved from reference TRBV28 and TRBJ2-7, is DVKVTQSSRYLVKRTGEKVFLECVQDMDHENMFWYRQDPGLGLRLIYFSYDVKMKEKGDIPEGYSVSREKKERFSLILESASTNQTSMYLCASSPDRTGKYEQYFGPGTRLTVT.

The rearrangement joins TRBV27 to TRBJ2-7; the match to TRBD2 covers 11 bases. CDR3 size: 16 residues. Germline V lookup: CDR1 MNHEY, CDR2 SMNVEV (reference sequence). Trimming cost V 5 bases and J 3 bases; bases outside gene matches: 9. The CDR3 DNA follows: TGTGCCAGCAGTGTCGTCCTAGCGGGAGGCTTCTACGAGCAGTACTTC. Protein product: CASSVVLAGGFYEQYF.

This clonotype was counted ten times or more. The V and J genes are TRBV20-1 and TRBJ1-2; D possibly corresponds to TRBD1 (5 bases). V shed 6 bases and J shed 5 bases, with 19 bases lying between them. CDR1 is DFQATT, CDR2 SNEGSKA, per germline (reference sequence). CDR3 length: 14 amino acids. In DNA, the CDR3 is TGCAGTGCCCTACCCCTGGCAGGGAGTTATGGCTACACCTTC. This gives the protein CSALPLAGSYGYTF.

The chain links TRBV27 to TRBJ2-7, with 9 bases identical to TRBD1. The J segment lost 3 bases and the V segment lost 5 bases, leaving 11 bases of the junction unmatched. The CDR3 spans 16 residues. The germline CDR1 and CDR2 sequences are MNHEY and SMNVEV (reference sequence). The CDR3 region is CASSVGGTGPYYEQYF. In nucleotides, the CDR3 is TGTGCCAGCAGTGTAGGTGGGACAGGGCCCTACTACGAGCAGTACTTC.

This clonotype is medium-sized by share. The V call is TRBV7-2, the J call TRBJ2-2; tentatively, D is TRBD1 (6 bases). Trimming removed 3 bases from V and 2 bases from J, with 13 bases in between. The CDR3 runs 16 residues. CDR1 is SGHTA, CDR2 FQGNSA, per germline. CDR3 bases: TGTGCCAGCAGCTTCGCCGGGACAAGTAACACCGGGGAGCTGTTTTTT. It yields the protein CASSFAGTSNTGELFF.

By share, this clonotype ranks as medium-sized. The chain carries TRBV19 and TRBJ1-2; no firm D call. CDR1 is LNHDA, CDR2 SQIVND, per germline (reference sequence). The germline V and J ends were trimmed by 5 bases and 2 bases, with 9 bases remaining between them. The CDR3 spans 13 residues. In DNA, the CDR3 is TGTGCCAGTAGTGCCGGAAGCAACTATGGCTACACCTTC. Translated, it gives CASSAGSNYGYTF.

This clonotype was found many times. The J gene is TRBJ2-1, the V gene TRBV6-1, with D perhaps TRBD1 (7 bases). The CDR3 is made up of 13 amino acids. Germline V gene data show CDR1 as MNHNS and CDR2 as SASEGT. Trimming shortened V by 8 bases and J by 6 bases, and 14 bases separated the two germline ends. The CDR3 DNA follows: TGTGCCAGCTGGCGGGACAGTAGCAATGAGCAGTTCTTC. This codes for CASWRDSSNEQFF.

This clonotype occurred a few times. This sequence joins TRBV20-1 and TRBJ1-6, with D possibly being TRBD1 (6 bases). The CDR3 spans 14 residues. Trimming left V 3 bases short and J 8 bases short, with 14 bases between. Germline assignment: CDR1 DFQATT and CDR2 SNEGSKA (reference sequence). CDR3 sequence: CSASPGTRDSPLHF. The CDR3 nucleotides are TGCAGTGCTAGTCCCGGGACAAGGGATTCACCCCTCCACTTT.

By proportion, this clonotype is medium-sized (0.01 to 0.1%). The chain links TRBV6-5 to TRBJ2-2, with D possibly being TRBD1 (6 bases). The ends were cut back, 5 bases at V and 6 bases at J, with 16 bases in the middle. Germline lookup yields CDR1 MNHEY and CDR2 SVGAGI. The length of the CDR3 is 15 residues. Here the CDR3 DNA reads TGTGCCAGCAGTGGGACAAAGAGGTTACCCGGGGAGCTGTTTTTT. Its translation: CASSGTKRLPGELFF.

This clonotype came up many times. The chain combines TRBV12-3 or TRBV12-4 with TRBJ2-3, with 10 bases identical to TRBD2. With 5 bases clipped from V and 6 bases from J, the junction kept 11 bases outside the gene matches. This CDR3 region has 16 residues. This chain's CDR3 is CASSQGLAVLGDTQYF. Here the CDR3 DNA reads TGTGCCAGCAGTCAAGGACTAGCGGTTTTGGGGGATACGCAGTATTTT.

This clonotype is classed as medium-sized. The chain uses TRBV19 and TRBJ1-2, with TRBD1 identical over 8 bases. The V segment lost 8 bases and the J segment 2 bases; nucleotides outside the gene matches: 7. Germline CDR1 reads LNHDA; CDR2 reads SQIVND (reference sequence). The CDR3 sequence is 14 residues long. CDR3 protein: CASGGTGRNYGYTF. CDR3 in DNA: TGTGCCAGTGGGGGGACAGGTCGGAACTATGGCTACACCTTC.